The table lists the clone carrying this T cell receptor (beta chain) with many counts. Antigen unknown. The read falls 3 residues short of the CDR3 end, and the missing part is taken from the germline J gene. The CDR3 length is 14 residues. CDR1 and CDR2 from the germline V gene are MNHEY and SVGEGT. J lost 4 bases, V lost 6 bases, and 5 bases had no gene match. These data belong to a study of T cell clonality in common variable immunodeficiency. Study-wide findings and caveats: Reportedly, TCR beta sequences from common variable immunodeficiency showed fewer deletions and N-nucleotide insertions. Links between repertoire features and CVID complications were heterogeneity-limited. CVID subjects showed higher TCRbeta clonality than healthy controls.

TCRdb keeps only in-frame clones here, not all; method: immunoSEQ multiplex PCR. Altogether 15,000 to 20,000 clones were found in the sample, and no singletons occur. Blood samples were heparinized, 5 to 8 ml per donor. This rearrangement joins TRBV6-2 or TRBV6-3 to TRBJ1-1, with 10 bases that match TRBD1. The source of this sequence is a human donor with common variable immunodeficiency. The specimen sequenced was peripheral blood mononuclear cells. The sequenced part of the CDR3 DNA is TGTGCCAGCAGCCGACAGGGGGCTGTCACTGAA. This sequence encodes CASSRQGAVTE. In full, the CDR3 is CASSRQGAVTEAFF.